These 3 T cell receptor beta chains were all obtained from the same sample, sequenced in a study of blood T cells in healthy people across ages. PCR was performed a second time for roughly 6 to 12 cycles using a sample-barcoded 5' primer and a J-beta primer mix. TCRdb recomputed calls from the 5' RACE reads with MiXCR, one row per CDR3 protein. The sample carries approximately 800,000 distinct CDR3 sequences, approximately 67% recorded once. The sequenced sample was blood. Receptors were obtained from a man aged 30-40 years in good health.

The chain recombines TRBV2 with TRBJ1-4, with a weak D call TRBD1 (5 bases). The CDR3 contains 16 residues. V dropped 6 bases and J dropped 4 bases, with 18 bases sitting between them. Germline CDR1 SNHLY, CDR2 FYNNEI. As DNA, the CDR3 is TGTGCCAGCAGAGGGGCCATGGCGGACTTTAATGAAAAACTGTTTTTT. Translation gives CASRGAMADFNEKLFF.

This clonotype occurred a few times. The J gene is TRBJ2-6, the V gene TRBV24-1; 11 nucleotides match TRBD1. The germline CDR1 and CDR2 sequences are KGHDR and SFDVKD. The V gene end was trimmed by 2 bases and the J gene end by 2 bases; junction bases not matched to a gene: 7. This CDR3 spans 19 amino acids. The CDR3 region is CATSDSGTGGKTGANVLTF. In nucleotides, the CDR3 is TGTGCCACCAGTGATTCCGGGACAGGGGGTAAAACTGGGGCCAACGTCCTGACTTTC.

The rearrangement uses TRBV7-2 and TRBJ1-6; D is undetermined. The CDR3 has 13 residues. From germline, CDR1 is SGHTA and CDR2 FQGNSA. V was shortened by 2 bases and J by 1 base, with 0 bases between the two germline ends. The CDR3 nucleotides read TGTGCCAGCAGCTTATCCTATAATTCACCCCTCCACTTT. It translates to CASSLSYNSPLHF.